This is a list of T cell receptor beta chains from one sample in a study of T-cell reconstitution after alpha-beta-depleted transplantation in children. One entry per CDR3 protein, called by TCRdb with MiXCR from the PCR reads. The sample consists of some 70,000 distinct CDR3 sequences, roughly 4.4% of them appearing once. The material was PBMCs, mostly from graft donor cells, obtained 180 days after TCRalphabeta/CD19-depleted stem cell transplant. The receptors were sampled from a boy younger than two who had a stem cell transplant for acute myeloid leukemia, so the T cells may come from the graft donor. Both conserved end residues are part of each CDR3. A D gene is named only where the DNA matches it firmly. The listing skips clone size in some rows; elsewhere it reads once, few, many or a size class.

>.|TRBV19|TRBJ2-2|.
TGTGCCAGTGGGGGGATCGGGGAGCTGTTTTTT
CASGGIGELFF
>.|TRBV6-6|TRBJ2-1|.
TGTGCCAGCAGTTACGGGGAAAACAATGAGCAGTTCTTC
CASSYGENNEQFF
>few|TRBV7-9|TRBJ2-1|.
TGTGCCAGCAGCCCGGTCGGGGATACCCACAATGAGCAGTTCTTC
CASSPVGDTHNEQFF
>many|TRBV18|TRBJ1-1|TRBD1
TGTGCCAGCTCACTCCTGACCGGGACAGGGGGCCGGAACACTGAAGCTTTCTTT
CASSLLTGTGGRNTEAFF
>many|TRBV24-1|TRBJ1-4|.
TGTGCCACTACCCCTGGTTCTCTAATAATGAGGGATGAAAAACTGTTTTTT
CATTPGSLIMRDEKLFF
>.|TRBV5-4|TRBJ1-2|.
TGTGCCAGCAGAGCGGACAGATACTACTATGGCTACACCTTC
CASRADRYYYGYTF
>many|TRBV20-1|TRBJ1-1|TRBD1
TGCAGTGCTCGGAGGACAGGGACGAACACTGAAGCTTTCTTT
CSARRTGTNTEAFF
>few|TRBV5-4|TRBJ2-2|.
TGTGCCAGCAGCCGAGGGGGGACACTGAACACCGGGGAGCTGTTTTTT
CASSRGGTLNTGELFF
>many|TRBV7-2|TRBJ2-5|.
TGTGCCAGCAGCTCCGCCCCAGCCGGAGTAGGGACTGAGACCCAGTACTTC
CASSSAPAGVGTETQYF
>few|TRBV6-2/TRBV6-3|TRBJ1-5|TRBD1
TGTGCCAGCAGTCTCCCTGGACAGGCCATACACCAGCATTTT
CASSLPGQAIHQHF
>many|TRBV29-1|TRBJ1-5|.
TGCAGCGTTCGGCAGGGTGGTAATCAGCCCCAGCATTTT
CSVRQGGNQPQHF
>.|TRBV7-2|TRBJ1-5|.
TGTGCCAGCAGCTTAGGAGGGACCCACAATCAGCCCCAGCATTTT
CASSLGGTHNQPQHF
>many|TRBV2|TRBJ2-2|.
TGTGCCAGCAGTGGGGGATGGGGGGTAGCCGGGGAGCTGTTTTTT
CASSGGWGVAGELFF
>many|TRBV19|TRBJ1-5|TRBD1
TGTGCCAGCCGGCGATGGTCAACAGGGGACAATCAGCCCCAGCATTTT
CASRRWSTGDNQPQHF
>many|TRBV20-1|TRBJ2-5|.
TGCAGTCCCAACCCCCTCGGTGTAGAGACCCAGTACTTC
CSPNPLGVETQYF
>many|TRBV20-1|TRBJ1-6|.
TGCAGTGCTAGAGAGGTTATATCCTATAATTCACCCCTCCACTTT
CSAREVISYNSPLHF
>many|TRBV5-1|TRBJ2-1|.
TGCGCCAGCAGCTTGGCTCAGGTGCCTGGCAATGAGCAGTTCTTC
CASSLAQVPGNEQFF
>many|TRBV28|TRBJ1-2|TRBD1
TGTGCCAGCAGTTTAGCGACAGGGGTTGGCTACACCTTC
CASSLATGVGYTF
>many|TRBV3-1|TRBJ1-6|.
TGTGCCAGCAGTCCGGGACCCAATAATTCACCCCTCCACTTT
CASSPGPNNSPLHF
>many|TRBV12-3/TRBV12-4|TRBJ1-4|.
TGTGCCAGCAGTTTCGGGCAGGGGAGGTGGAAACTGTTTTTT
CASSFGQGRWKLFF
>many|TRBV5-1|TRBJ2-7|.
TGCGCCAGCAGCTTGGTCGAGGGGAGCGAGCAGTACTTC
CASSLVEGSEQYF
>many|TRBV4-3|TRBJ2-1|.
TGCGCCAGCAGCCAAGAAAGCCAGGGTAGGAGTGAGCAGTTCTTC
CASSQESQGRSEQFF
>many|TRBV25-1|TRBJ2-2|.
TGTGCCAGCAGTGAACGCTATGGGGGGGGCCCAAACACCGGGGAGCTGTTTTTT
CASSERYGGGPNTGELFF
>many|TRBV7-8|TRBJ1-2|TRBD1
TGTGCCAGCAGCTTAAACAGGGGATACGGCTACACCTTC
CASSLNRGYGYTF
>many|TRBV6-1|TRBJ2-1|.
TGTGCCAGCAGTGTTTTCGACAAGAATGAGCAGTTCTTC
CASSVFDKNEQFF
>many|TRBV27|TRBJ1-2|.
TGTGCCAGCAGTTTATTTTCCAGCTTGAGAACCTATGGCTACACCTTC
CASSLFSSLRTYGYTF
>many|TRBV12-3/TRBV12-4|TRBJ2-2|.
TGTGCCAGCAGCCCCTGGGGGGGGCAAACCGGGGAGCTGTTTTTT
CASSPWGGQTGELFF
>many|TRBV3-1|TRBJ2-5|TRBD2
TGTGCCAGCGCCGTAGCGGGGGAAGAGACCCAGTACTTC
CASAVAGEETQYF
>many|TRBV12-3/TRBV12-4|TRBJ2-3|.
TGTGCCAGCAGTTTTAGGGGGGCTAGCACAGATACGCAGTATTTT
CASSFRGASTDTQYF
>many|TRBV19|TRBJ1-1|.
TGTGCCAGTAGTATGTCGACCCGGATGAACACTGAAGCTTTCTTT
CASSMSTRMNTEAFF
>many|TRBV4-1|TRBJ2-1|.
TGCGCCAGCAGCCAAGTAGACAGCAATGAGCAGTTCTTC
CASSQVDSNEQFF
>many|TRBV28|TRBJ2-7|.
TGTGCCAGCAGGACAGCCTACGAGCAGTACTTC
CASRTAYEQYF
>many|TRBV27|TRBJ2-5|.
TGTGCCAGCAGTTTAAGCCACCAAGAGACCCAGTACTTC
CASSLSHQETQYF
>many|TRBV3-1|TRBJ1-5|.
TGTGCCAGCAGCCTAAGTCGGGATCAGCCCCAGCATTTT
CASSLSRDQPQHF
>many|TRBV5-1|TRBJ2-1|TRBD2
TGCGCCAGCAGCACAAGACTAGCGGACTACAATGAGCAGTTCTTC
CASSTRLADYNEQFF
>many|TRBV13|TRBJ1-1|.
TGTGCCAGCAGCTTGCGTAGGTCAGCTTTCTTT
CASSLRRSAFF
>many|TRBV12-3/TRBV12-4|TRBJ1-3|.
TGTGCCAGCAGTTTCGGGTATTCAGGAAACACCATATATTTT
CASSFGYSGNTIYF
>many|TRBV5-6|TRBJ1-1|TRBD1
TGTGCCAGCAGCCATGACAGGGGTTGGAACACTGAAGCTTTCTTT
CASSHDRGWNTEAFF
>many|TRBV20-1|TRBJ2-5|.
TGCAGTGCGGCTCGGTTTAGTGGCAGCGGCAGTCTCCAAGAGACCCAGTACTTC
CSAARFSGSGSLQETQYF
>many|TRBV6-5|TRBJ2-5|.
TGTGCCAGCAGCCCCGGGACCCCCAGTCGGGAGACCCAGTACTTC
CASSPGTPSRETQYF
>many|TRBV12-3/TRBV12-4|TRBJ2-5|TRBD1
TGTGCCAGCAGTTTGTGGGACAGGGCTGGGGAGACCCAGTACTTC
CASSLWDRAGETQYF
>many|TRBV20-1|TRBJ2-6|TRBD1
TGCAGTGCTAGTTCTCAGGGGGCGTCTGGGGCCAACGTCCTGACTTTC
CSASSQGASGANVLTF
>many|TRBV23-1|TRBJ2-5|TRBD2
TGCGCCAGTAGCGGGAAAGAGACCCAGTACTTC
CASSGKETQYF
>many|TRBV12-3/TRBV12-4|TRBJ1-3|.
TGTGCCAGCAGTTTTATCTTGGAGGGGGCTGGAAACACCATATATTTT
CASSFILEGAGNTIYF
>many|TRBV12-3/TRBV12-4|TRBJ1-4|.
TGTGCCAGCAGTTTAGCAAGCGGGGGTCAGGAAAAACTGTTTTTT
CASSLASGGQEKLFF
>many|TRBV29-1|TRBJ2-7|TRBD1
TGCAGCGTTTCCGGTGGACAGGGTTATCTCTCCTACGAGCAGTACTTC
CSVSGGQGYLSYEQYF
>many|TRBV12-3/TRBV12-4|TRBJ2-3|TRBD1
TGTGCCAGCAGACATGGACAGGCCTACCTTGAGGATACGCAGTATTTT
CASRHGQAYLEDTQYF
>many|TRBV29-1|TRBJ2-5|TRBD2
TGCAGCGTTGCCCTACTAGCGGGATTCCAAGAGACCCAGTACTTC
CSVALLAGFQETQYF
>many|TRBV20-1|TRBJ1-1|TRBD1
TGCAGTGCCAGACAGGGGGCGGAAGCTTTCTTT
CSARQGAEAFF
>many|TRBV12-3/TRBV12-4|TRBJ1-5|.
TGTGCCAGCACCCCGCAGGGCCTAAGCAATCAGCCCCAGCATTTT
CASTPQGLSNQPQHF